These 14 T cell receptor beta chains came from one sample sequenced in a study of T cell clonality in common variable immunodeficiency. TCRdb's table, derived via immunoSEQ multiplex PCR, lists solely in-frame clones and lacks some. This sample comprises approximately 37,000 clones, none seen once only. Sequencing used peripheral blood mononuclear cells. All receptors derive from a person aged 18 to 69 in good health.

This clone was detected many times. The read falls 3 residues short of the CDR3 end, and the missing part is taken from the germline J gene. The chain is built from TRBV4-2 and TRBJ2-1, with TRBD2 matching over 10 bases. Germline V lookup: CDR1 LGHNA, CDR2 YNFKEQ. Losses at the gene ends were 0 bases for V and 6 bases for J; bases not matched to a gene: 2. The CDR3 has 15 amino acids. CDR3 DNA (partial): TGTGCCAGCAGCCAAGAGCTAGCGGGGGCCAATGAG. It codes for CASSQELAGANE. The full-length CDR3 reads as CASSQELAGANEQFF.

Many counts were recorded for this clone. CDR3 DNA (partial): TGTGCCAGCAGCCAAGCTGGGGGCGGAGAGACC. Residues: CASSQAGGGET. The full CDR3 sequence reads CASSQAGGGETQYF. V usage is TRBV14 and J usage is TRBJ2-5; possible D gene TRBD1, 6 bases. The sequence runs out 3 residues before the end of the CDR3; the remainder is reconstructed from the germline J gene. V lost 1 base and J lost 4, with 10 bases in between. This CDR3 contains 14 residues. Germline V lookup: CDR1 SGHDN, CDR2 FVKESK.

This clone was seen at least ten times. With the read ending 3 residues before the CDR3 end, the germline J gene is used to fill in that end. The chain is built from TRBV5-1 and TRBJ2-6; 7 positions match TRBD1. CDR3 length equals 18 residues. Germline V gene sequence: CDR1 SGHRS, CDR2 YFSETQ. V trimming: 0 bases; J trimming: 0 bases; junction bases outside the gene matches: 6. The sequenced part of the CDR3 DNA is TGCGCCAGCAGCTTGGGACAGGGAGAGCCCTCTGGGGCCAACGTC. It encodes CASSLGQGEPSGANV. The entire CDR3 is CASSLGQGEPSGANVLTF. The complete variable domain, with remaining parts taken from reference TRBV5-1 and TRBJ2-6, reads KAGVTQTPRYLIKTRGQQVTLSCSPISGHRSVSWYQQTPGQGLQFLFEYFSETQRNKGNFPGRFSGRQFSNSRSEMNVSTLELGDSALYLCASSLGQGEPSGANVLTFGAGSRLTVL.

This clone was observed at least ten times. CDR3 sequence: CASSQLTGGAGNIQYF. CDR3 DNA (partial): TGTGCCAGCAGCCAACTGACAGGGGGCGCGGGAAACATT. The rearrangement links TRBV4-2 to TRBJ2-4; TRBD1 matches at 10 bases. With the read ending 3 residues before the CDR3 end, the germline J gene is used to fill in that end. The length of the CDR3 is 16 residues. Per germline, CDR1 LGHNA and CDR2 YNFKEQ. With V trimmed by 2 bases and J by 6 bases, 7 bases remained unmatched.

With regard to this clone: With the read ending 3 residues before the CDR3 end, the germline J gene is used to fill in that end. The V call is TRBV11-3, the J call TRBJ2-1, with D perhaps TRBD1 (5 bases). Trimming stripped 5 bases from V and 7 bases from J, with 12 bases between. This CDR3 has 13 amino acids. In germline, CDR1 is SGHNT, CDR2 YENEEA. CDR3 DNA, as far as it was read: TGTGCCAGCAGCCAATCACGACAGAATGAG. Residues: CASSQSRQNE. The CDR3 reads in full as CASSQSRQNEQFF.

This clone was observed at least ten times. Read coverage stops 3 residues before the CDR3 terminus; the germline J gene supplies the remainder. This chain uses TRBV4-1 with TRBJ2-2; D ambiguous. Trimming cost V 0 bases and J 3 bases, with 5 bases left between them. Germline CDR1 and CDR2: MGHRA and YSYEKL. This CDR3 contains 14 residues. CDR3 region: CASSQDKYTGELFF. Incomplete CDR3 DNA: TGCGCCAGCAGCCAAGACAAATACACCGGGGAG.

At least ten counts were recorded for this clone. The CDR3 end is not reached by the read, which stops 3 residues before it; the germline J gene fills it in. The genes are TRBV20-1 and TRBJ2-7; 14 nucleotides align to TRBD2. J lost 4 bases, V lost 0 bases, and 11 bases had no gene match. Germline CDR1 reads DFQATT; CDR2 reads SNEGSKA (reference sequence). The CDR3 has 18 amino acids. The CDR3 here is CSARDRRLAGGPNYEQYF. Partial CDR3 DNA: TGCAGTGCTAGAGATCGTAGACTAGCGGGAGGGCCAAATTACGAG.

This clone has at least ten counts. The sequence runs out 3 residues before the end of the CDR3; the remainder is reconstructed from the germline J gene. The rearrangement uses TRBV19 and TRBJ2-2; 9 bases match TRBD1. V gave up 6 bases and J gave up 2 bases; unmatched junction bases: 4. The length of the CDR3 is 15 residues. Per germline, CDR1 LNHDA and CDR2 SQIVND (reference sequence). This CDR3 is CASRRDRVNTGELFF. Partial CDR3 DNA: TGTGCCAGTAGGAGGGACAGGGTTAACACCGGGGAG.

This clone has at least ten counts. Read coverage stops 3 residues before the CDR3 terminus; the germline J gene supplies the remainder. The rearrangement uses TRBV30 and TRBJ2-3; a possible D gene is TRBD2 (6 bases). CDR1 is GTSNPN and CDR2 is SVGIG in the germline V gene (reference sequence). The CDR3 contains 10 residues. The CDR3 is CAWGGKTQYF. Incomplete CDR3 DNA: TGTGCCTGGGGGGGGAAGACG.

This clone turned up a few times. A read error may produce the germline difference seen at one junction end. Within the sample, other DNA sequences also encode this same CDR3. Incomplete CDR3 DNA: TGTTCCAGCAGCCGGGACAGGGCGTACGAAGGGGAG. Translated: CSSSRDRAYEGE. Given in full, the CDR3 is CSSSRDRAYEGELFF. The chain joins TRBV7-9 to TRBJ2-2, with 9 positions matching TRBD1. The read gets to within 3 residues of the CDR3 end, and the germline J gene fills in the rest. There are 15 residues in the CDR3. Germline CDR1 and CDR2: SEHNR and FQNEAQ (reference sequence).

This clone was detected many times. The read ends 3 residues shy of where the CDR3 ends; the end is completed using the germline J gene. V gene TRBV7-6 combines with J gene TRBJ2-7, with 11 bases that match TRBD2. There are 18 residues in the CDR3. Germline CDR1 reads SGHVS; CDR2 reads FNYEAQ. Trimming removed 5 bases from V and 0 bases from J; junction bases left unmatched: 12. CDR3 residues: CASSQGGVSGRASYEQYF. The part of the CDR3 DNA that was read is TGTGCCAGCAGCCAAGGTGGAGTTAGCGGGAGGGCCTCCTACGAG.

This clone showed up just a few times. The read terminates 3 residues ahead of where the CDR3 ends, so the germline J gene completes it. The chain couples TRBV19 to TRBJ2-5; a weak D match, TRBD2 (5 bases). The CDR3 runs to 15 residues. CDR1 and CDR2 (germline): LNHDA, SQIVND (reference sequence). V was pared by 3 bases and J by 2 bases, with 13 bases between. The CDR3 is CASSIEGAPQETQYF. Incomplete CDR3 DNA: TGTGCCAGTAGTATTGAGGGCGCCCCACAAGAGACC. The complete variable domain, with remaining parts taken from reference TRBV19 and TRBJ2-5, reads DGGITQSPKYLFRKEGQNVTLSCEQNLNHDAMYWYRQDPGQGLRLIYYSQIVNDFQKGDIAEGYSVSREKKESFPLTVTSAQKNPTAFYLCASSIEGAPQETQYFGPGTRLLVL.

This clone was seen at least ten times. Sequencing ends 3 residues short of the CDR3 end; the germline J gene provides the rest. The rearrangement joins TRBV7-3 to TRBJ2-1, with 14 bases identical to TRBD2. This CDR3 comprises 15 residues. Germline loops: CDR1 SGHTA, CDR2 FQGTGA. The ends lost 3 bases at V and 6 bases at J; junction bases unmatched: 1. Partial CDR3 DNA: TGTGCCAGCAGCTTTGGGACTAGCGGGAGCAATGAG. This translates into CASSFGTSGSNE. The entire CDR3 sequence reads CASSFGTSGSNEQFF. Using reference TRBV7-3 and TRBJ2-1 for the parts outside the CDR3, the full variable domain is GAGVSQTPSNKVTEKGKYVELRCDPISGHTALYWYRQSLGQGPEFLIYFQGTGAADDSGLPNDRFFAVRPEGSVSTLKIQRTERGDSAVYLCASSFGTSGSNEQFFGPGTRLTVL.

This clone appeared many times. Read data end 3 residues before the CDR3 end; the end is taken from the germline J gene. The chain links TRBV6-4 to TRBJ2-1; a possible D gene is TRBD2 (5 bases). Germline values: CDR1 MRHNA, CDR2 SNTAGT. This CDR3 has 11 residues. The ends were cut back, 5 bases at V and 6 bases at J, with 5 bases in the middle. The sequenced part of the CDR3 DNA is TGTGCCAGCAGTCGGGGCAATGAG. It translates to CASSRGNE. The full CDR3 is CASSRGNEQFF.